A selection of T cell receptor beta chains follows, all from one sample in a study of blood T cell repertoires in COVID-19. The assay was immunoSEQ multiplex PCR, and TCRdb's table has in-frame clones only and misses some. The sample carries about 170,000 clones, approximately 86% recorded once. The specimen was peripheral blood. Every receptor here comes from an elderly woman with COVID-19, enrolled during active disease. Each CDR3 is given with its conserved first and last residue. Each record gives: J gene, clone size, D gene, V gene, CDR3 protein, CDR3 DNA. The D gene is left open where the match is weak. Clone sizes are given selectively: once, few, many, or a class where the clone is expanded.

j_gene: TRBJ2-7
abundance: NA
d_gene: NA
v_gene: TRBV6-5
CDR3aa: CASRERETPYEQYF
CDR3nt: TGTGCCAGTAGGGAGCGTGAGACTCCCTACGAGCAGTACTTC

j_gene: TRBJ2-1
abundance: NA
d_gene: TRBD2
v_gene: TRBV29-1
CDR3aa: CSVEVPAGGFNDEQFF
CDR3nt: TGCAGCGTTGAAGTTCCTGCGGGAGGGTTTAATGATGAGCAGTTCTTC

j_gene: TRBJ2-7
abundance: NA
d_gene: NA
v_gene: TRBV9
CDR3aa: CASSVSGYPGDEQYF
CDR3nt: TGTGCCAGCAGCGTTAGCGGGTACCCAGGGGACGAGCAGTACTTC

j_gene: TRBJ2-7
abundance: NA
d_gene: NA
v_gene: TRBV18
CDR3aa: CASSPSGVEGQYF
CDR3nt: TGTGCCAGCTCACCATCTGGGGTTGAGGGGCAGTACTTC

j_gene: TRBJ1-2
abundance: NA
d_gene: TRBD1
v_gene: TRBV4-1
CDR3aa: CASSQKGGADYGYTF
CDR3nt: TGCGCCAGCAGCCAAAAAGGGGGCGCGGACTATGGCTACACCTTC

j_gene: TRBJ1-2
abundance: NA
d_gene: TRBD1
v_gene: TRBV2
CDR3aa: CASKGQEYGYTF
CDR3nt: TGTGCCAGCAAGGGACAGGAGTATGGCTACACCTTC

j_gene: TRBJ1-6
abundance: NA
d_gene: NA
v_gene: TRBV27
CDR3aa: CASSLSGLPLHF
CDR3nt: TGTGCCAGCAGTTTATCGGGCCTACCCCTCCACTTT

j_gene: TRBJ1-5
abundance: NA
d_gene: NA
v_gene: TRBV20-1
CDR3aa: CSASAGGTGNQPQHF
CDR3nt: TGCAGTGCTAGTGCGGGGGGGACGGGCAATCAGCCCCAGCATTTT

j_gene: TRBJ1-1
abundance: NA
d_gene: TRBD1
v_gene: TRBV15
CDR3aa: CATSRTTGTLSEAFF
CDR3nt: TGTGCCACCAGCAGAACGACAGGGACTTTATCTGAAGCTTTCTTT

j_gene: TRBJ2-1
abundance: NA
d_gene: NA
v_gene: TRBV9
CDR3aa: CASSDPSAGYNEQFF
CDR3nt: TGTGCCAGCAGCGATCCTAGCGCCGGCTACAATGAGCAGTTCTTC

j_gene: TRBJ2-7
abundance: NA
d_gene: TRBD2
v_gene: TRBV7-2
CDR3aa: CASSLLADYSYEQYF
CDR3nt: TGTGCCAGCAGCTTGCTAGCGGACTACTCCTACGAGCAGTACTTC

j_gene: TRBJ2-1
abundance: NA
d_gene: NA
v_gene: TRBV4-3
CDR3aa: CASSQDLSSYNEQFF
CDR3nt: TGCGCCAGCAGCCAAGATCTTAGCTCCTACAATGAGCAGTTCTTC

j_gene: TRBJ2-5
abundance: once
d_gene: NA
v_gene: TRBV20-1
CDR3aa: CSASSETQYF
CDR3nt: TGCAGTGCTAGTAGCGAGACCCAGTACTTC

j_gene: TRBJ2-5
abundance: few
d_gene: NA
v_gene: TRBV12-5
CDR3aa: CASGPGTGETQYF
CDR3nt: TGTGCTAGTGGTCCGGGGACTGGGGAGACCCAGTACTTC

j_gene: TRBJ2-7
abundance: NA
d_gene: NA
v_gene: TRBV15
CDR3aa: CATSRDPTSYEQYF
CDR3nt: TGTGCCACCAGCAGAGATCCGACTAGCTACGAGCAGTACTTC

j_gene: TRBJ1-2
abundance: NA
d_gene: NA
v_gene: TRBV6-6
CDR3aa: CASSYRTNYGYTF
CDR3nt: TGTGCCAGCAGTTACAGGACAAACTATGGCTACACCTTC

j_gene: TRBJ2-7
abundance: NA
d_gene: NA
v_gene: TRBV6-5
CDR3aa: CASSPQGRFYEQYF
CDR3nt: TGTGCCAGCAGTCCTCAGGGTCGATTCTACGAGCAGTACTTC

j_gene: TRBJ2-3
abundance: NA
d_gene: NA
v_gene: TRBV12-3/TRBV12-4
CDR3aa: CASSQDIPDTQYF
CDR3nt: TGTGCCAGCAGCCAGGATATTCCAGATACGCAGTATTTT

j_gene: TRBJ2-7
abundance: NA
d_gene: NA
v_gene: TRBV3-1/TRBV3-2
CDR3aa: CASSHRGSSYEQYF
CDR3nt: TGTGCCAGCAGCCATCGGGGTAGCTCCTACGAGCAGTACTTC

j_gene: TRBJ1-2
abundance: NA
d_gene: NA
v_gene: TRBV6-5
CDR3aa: CASMAGAYGYTF
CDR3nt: TGTGCCAGCATGGCGGGGGCTTATGGCTACACCTTC

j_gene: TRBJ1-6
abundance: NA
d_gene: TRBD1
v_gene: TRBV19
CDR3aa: CASSGQGINSPLHF
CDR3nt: TGTGCCAGTAGCGGACAGGGCATAAATTCACCCCTCCACTTT

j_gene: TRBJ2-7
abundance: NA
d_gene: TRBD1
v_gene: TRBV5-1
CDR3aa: CASQTGTGSNEQYF
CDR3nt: TGCGCCAGCCAAACCGGGACAGGGAGTAACGAGCAGTACTTC

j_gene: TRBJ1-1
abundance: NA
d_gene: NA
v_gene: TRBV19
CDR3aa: CASSMGRDTEAFF
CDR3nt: TGTGCCAGTAGTATGGGCCGAGACACTGAAGCTTTCTTT

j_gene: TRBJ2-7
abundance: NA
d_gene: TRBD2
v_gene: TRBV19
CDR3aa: CASSIAGGEGPYEQYF
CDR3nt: TGTGCCAGTAGTATCGCGGGGGGCGAAGGTCCCTACGAGCAGTACTTC

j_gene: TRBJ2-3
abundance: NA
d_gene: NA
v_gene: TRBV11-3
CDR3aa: CASSSHRSDTQYF
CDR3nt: TGTGCCAGCAGCTCACACCGCAGTGATACGCAGTATTTT

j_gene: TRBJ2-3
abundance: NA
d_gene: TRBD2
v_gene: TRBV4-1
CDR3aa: CASSLIAGGTDTQYF
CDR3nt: TGCGCCAGCAGCCTAATAGCGGGGGGCACAGATACGCAGTATTTT

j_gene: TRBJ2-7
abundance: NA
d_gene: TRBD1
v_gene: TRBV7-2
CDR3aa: CASSLAGGLDEQYF
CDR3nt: TGTGCCAGCAGCTTAGCAGGGGGCCTCGACGAGCAGTACTTC

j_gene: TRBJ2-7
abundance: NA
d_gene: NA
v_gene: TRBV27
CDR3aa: CASSLRGIHEQYF
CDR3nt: TGTGCCAGCAGCCTTCGCGGGATTCACGAGCAGTACTTC

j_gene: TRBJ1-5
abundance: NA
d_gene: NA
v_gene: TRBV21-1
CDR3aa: CASSKEILAQGIYSNQPQHF
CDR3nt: TGTGCCAGCAGCAAAGAGATATTAGCACAGGGGATTTATAGCAATCAGCCCCAGCATTTT

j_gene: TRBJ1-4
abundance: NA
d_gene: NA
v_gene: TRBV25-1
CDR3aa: CASSAPEKGNEKLFF
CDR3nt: TGTGCCAGCAGTGCCCCGGAGAAGGGGAATGAAAAACTGTTTTTT

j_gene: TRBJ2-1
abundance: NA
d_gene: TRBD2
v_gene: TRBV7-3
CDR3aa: CASSLMASGSSNEQFF
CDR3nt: TGTGCCAGCAGCTTAATGGCTAGCGGGAGTTCCAATGAGCAGTTCTTC

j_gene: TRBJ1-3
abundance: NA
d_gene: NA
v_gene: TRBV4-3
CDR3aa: CASSPRQASTIYF
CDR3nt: TGCGCCAGCAGCCCCCGACAGGCGAGCACCATATATTTT

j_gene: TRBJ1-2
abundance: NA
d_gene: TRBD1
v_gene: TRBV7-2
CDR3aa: CASSPGTDWGYGYTF
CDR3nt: TGTGCCAGCAGCCCAGGGACAGATTGGGGCTATGGCTACACCTTC

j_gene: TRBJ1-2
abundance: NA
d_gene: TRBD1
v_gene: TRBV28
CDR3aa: CASSLTGAYGYTF
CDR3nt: TGTGCCAGCAGCTTGACAGGGGCCTATGGCTACACCTTC

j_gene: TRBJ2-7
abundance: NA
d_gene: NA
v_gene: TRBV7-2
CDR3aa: CASSVRGAYEQYF
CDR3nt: TGTGCCAGCAGCGTCCGCGGGGCCTACGAGCAGTACTTC

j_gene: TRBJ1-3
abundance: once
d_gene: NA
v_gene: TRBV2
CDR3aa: CASSGYGNTIYF
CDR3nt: TGTGCCAGCAGCGGTTATGGAAACACCATATATTTT

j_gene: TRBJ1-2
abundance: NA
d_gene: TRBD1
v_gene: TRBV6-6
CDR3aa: CASSFTGVETYGYTF
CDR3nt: TGTGCCAGCAGTTTTACAGGGGTTGAAACCTATGGCTACACCTTC

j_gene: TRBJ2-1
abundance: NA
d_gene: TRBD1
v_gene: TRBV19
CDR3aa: CASSMRQGLSYNEQFF
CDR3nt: TGTGCCAGTAGTATGCGACAGGGGCTCTCCTACAATGAGCAGTTCTTC

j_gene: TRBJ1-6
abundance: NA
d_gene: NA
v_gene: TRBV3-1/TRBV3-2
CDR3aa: CASSQDGQTPLHF
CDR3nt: TGTGCCAGCAGCCAAGATGGACAGACACCCCTCCACTTT

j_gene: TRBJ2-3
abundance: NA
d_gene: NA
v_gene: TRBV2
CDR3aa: CARTGSGSTDTQYF
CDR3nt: TGTGCCAGGACAGGGAGCGGGAGCACAGATACGCAGTATTTT

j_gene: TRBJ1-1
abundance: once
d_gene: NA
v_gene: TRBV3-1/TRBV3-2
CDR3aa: CASSADRTTEAFF
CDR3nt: TGTGCCAGCAGCGCCGACAGGACCACTGAAGCTTTCTTT

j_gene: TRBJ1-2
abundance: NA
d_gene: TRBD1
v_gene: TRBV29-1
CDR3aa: CSVKTRTGDHGYTF
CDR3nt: TGCAGCGTAAAAACCAGGACAGGGGATCATGGCTACACCTTC

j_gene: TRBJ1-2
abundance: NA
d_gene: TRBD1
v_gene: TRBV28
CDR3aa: CASSSGQGIWGYTF
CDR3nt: TGTGCCAGCAGTTCGGGACAGGGGATATGGGGCTACACCTTC

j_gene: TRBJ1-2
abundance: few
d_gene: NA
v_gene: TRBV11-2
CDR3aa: CASSLGADYGYTF
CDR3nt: TGTGCCAGCAGCTTAGGGGCAGACTATGGCTACACCTTC

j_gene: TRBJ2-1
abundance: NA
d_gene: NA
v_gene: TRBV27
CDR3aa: CASSSQGGPYNEQFF
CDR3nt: TGTGCCAGCAGTTCGCAGGGGGGTCCCTACAATGAGCAGTTCTTC

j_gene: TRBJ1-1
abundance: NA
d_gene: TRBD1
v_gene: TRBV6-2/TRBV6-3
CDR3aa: CASSYEQGREAFF
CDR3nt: TGTGCCAGCAGCTATGAACAGGGGCGTGAAGCTTTCTTT